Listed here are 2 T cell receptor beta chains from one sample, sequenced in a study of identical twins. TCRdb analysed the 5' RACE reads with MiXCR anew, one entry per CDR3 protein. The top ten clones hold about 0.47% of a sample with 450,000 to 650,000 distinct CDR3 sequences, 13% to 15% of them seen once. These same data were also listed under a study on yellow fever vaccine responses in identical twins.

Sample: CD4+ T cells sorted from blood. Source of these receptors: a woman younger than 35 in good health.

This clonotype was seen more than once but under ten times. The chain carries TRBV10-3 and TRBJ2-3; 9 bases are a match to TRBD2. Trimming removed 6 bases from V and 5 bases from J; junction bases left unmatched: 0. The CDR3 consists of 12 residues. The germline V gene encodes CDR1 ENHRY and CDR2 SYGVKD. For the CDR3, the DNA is TGTGCCATCAGGCGGGGGGGAGATACGCAGTATTTT. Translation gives CAIRRGGDTQYF.

The DNA for the CDR3 is TGCAGTGTCTCGGGACTTTTATACAATGAGCAGTTCTTC. Its translation is CSVSGLLYNEQFF. This chain links TRBV20-1 with TRBJ2-1; D is perhaps TRBD2 (6 bases). V lost 7 bases and J lost 4, with 14 bases in between. The CDR3 is made up of 13 amino acids. The V gene's germline CDR1 is DFQATT and CDR2 SNEGSKA (reference sequence).